This TCR beta chain was sequenced for a study of CD8+CD57+ T cells in acquired aplastic anemia. This clonotype was observed at least ten times. The CDR3 runs to 14 residues. V gave up 6 bases and J gave up 2 bases, with 13 bases separating them. Genomic DNA served as template for TCR beta VDJ and CDR3 profiling. TCRdb processed the reads anew with MiXCR; each CDR3 protein has one entry. The data hold some 220,000 distinct CDR3 sequences, with 34% observed a single time. The rearrangement joins TRBV12-3 or TRBV12-4 to TRBJ1-2; weak D call: TRBD1 (5 bases). The TCR sequence derives from a human donor in good health, serving as a control. What was sequenced was sorted CD4+, CD8+, or CD8+CD57+ T cells (not recorded which) from PBMCs. The CDR3: CASSPLTVNYGYTF. The CDR3 DNA is TGTGCCAGCAGCCCCTTGACAGTGAACTATGGCTACACCTTC.